A selection of T cell receptor beta chains follows, all from one sample in a study of CD8+ T cells in alopecia areata. Assay: immunoSEQ multiplex PCR; the TCRdb copy retains only in-frame clones and omits some. The sample contains approximately 280,000 clones, about 62% of which appear only once. The sample here was CD4+ T cells sorted from blood, taken at week 24, from a patient treated with tofacitinib. These receptors were taken from a human donor with alopecia areata. Each CDR3 is given with its conserved first and last residue. Fields, in order: J gene, V gene, clone size, D gene, CDR3 protein, CDR3 DNA. The D gene is left open where the match is weak. Size values are once, few and many counts, or a class for expanded clones, and some rows have none.

J gene: TRBJ2-3; V gene: TRBV13; clone size: few; D gene: TRBD1; CDR3 protein: CASSPGGEDTQYF; CDR3 DNA: TGTGCCAGCAGCCCAGGGGGCGAAGATACGCAGTATTTT
J gene: TRBJ2-3; V gene: TRBV30; clone size: .; D gene: TRBD1; CDR3 protein: CAWSSTGTGADTQYF; CDR3 DNA: TGTGCCTGGAGTTCAACCGGGACAGGGGCAGATACGCAGTATTTT
J gene: TRBJ2-1; V gene: TRBV29-1; clone size: few; D gene: TRBD1; CDR3 protein: CSVGDGQGRGQQFF; CDR3 DNA: TGCAGCGTTGGGGATGGACAGGGACGGGGCCAGCAGTTCTTC
J gene: TRBJ2-7; V gene: TRBV2; clone size: .; D gene: .; CDR3 protein: CASRWDTYEQYF; CDR3 DNA: TGTGCCAGCAGGTGGGACACCTACGAGCAGTACTTC
J gene: TRBJ2-3; V gene: TRBV10-3; clone size: few; D gene: TRBD2; CDR3 protein: CAINGGGNTDTQYF; CDR3 DNA: TGTGCCATCAACGGCGGGGGGAACACAGATACGCAGTATTTT
J gene: TRBJ1-1; V gene: TRBV29-1; clone size: .; D gene: .; CDR3 protein: CSVGHRQAMNTEAFF; CDR3 DNA: TGCAGCGTTGGCCACAGACAGGCCATGAACACTGAAGCTTTCTTT
J gene: TRBJ1-6; V gene: TRBV10-3; clone size: .; D gene: .; CDR3 protein: CAISEVRGGSPLHF; CDR3 DNA: TGTGCCATCAGTGAAGTGAGGGGAGGTTCACCCCTCCACTTT
J gene: TRBJ2-5; V gene: TRBV7-3; clone size: .; D gene: .; CDR3 protein: CASSRGLGETQYF; CDR3 DNA: TGTGCCAGCAGCCGGGGACTGGGTGAGACCCAGTACTTC
J gene: TRBJ1-5; V gene: TRBV29-1; clone size: .; D gene: .; CDR3 protein: CSVDSQDGSGPQHF; CDR3 DNA: TGCAGCGTTGACTCCCAGGACGGTTCTGGGCCCCAGCATTTT
J gene: TRBJ2-2; V gene: TRBV6-5; clone size: .; D gene: .; CDR3 protein: CASSRLQAPTGELFF; CDR3 DNA: TGTGCCAGCAGTCGCCTACAGGCACCCACCGGGGAGCTGTTTTTT
J gene: TRBJ1-3; V gene: TRBV30; clone size: once; D gene: .; CDR3 protein: CAWSLDLSSGNTIYF; CDR3 DNA: TGTGCCTGGAGTCTGGACCTCTCCTCTGGAAACACCATATATTTT
J gene: TRBJ2-5; V gene: TRBV29-1; clone size: .; D gene: .; CDR3 protein: CSVGGIQETQYF; CDR3 DNA: TGCAGCGTTGGAGGAATCCAAGAGACCCAGTACTTC
J gene: TRBJ1-5; V gene: TRBV29-1; clone size: .; D gene: .; CDR3 protein: CSVQENSNQPQHF; CDR3 DNA: TGCAGCGTTCAGGAGAATAGCAATCAGCCCCAGCATTTT